This TCR beta chain originates from a study of blood T cells in healthy people across ages. Whole-study context: About one barcoded beta molecule per two T cells came from capture by template switching. Study results and caveats: There were more naive CD4+ cells and higher diversity in long-lived donors than in aged donors.

RNA extraction gave at least 5.5 micrograms of total RNA per sample. From germline, CDR1 is SGHVS and CDR2 FQNEAQ. The CDR3 length is 14 residues. Combining a sample-barcoded 5' primer with a J-beta primer mix, a second PCR ran for roughly 7 to 11 cycles. Every sample gave at least 2.5 million paired-end reads containing CDR3. TCRdb passed the 5' RACE reads through MiXCR, listing each CDR3 protein once. The profile shows hundreds of thousands of distinct CDR3 sequences, under 25% of them singletons. Points on this clonotype: What it binds is not known.

The sample was blood. The TCR originated in a man between 65 and 85 years old in good health. The rearrangement uses TRBV7-8 and TRBJ2-5; D unresolved. The DNA end is a closer match to TRBJ2-1, so the J assignment may be wrong. CDR3 DNA sequence: TGTGCCAGCAGCTTATCCGGCCAGAGGTCATGGCAGTTCTTC. It codes for CASSLSGQRSWQFF.